Listed below are T cell receptor beta chains from one sample, sequenced in a study of shared T cell receptors in the human thymus. Clones were sequenced by immunoSEQ multiplex PCR, and TCRdb holds only the in-frame ones, with some missing. Of 700,000 or so clones listed, roughly 85% are singletons. This sample was shared with a second study, whose subject was human thymus T cells.

Sequenced: thymocytes. These TCRs come from a girl under three years old with a congenital heart defect. Each CDR3 is given with its conserved first and last residue. Fields, in order: D gene, J gene, V gene, clone size, CDR3 DNA, CDR3 protein. A D gene is named only where the DNA matches it firmly. Clone size is shown for a subset of rows, as once, few, many or a class of expanded clone.

>TRBD1|TRBJ1-3|TRBV5-1|.
TGCGCCAGCTCCGGGACAGGGACTGGAAACACCATATATTTT
CASSGTGTGNTIYF
>.|TRBJ2-3|TRBV28|.
TGTGCCAGCAGTCACAACAGGGTTCGAGGAGATACGCAGTATTTT
CASSHNRVRGDTQYF
>.|TRBJ2-7|TRBV4-1|few
TGCGCCAGCAGCCAAGTGTGCGGACAGAACGCGGTGAGCTCCTACGAGCAGTACTTC
CASSQVCGQNAVSSYEQYF
>.|TRBJ2-7|TRBV7-6|.
TGTGCCAGCAGCTTGGGCACGGACAGTGCCTACGAGCAGTACTTC
CASSLGTDSAYEQYF
>.|TRBJ1-1|TRBV30|.
TGTGCCTGGACTACCCTGCGAGTTCTACCTAACGCCGATAAAAACACTGAAGCTTTCTTT
CAWTTLRVLPNADKNTEAFF
>.|TRBJ2-2|TRBV15|.
TGTGCCACCTATACACCGAGGGTACCCACCGGGGAGCTGTTTTTT
CATYTPRVPTGELFF
>.|TRBJ1-5|TRBV28|.
TGTGCCAGCACTTTCAGTGGAGATTATAGCAATCAGCCCCAGCATTTT
CASTFSGDYSNQPQHF
>.|TRBJ2-1|TRBV6-4|.
TGTGCCAGCAGTGACTCGGCTCTGCACAATGAGCAGTTCTTC
CASSDSALHNEQFF
>TRBD2|TRBJ2-5|TRBV7-2|.
TGTGCCAGCAGCTGGGGGCGGGGGGCCCCGGAAGAGACCCAGTACTTC
CASSWGRGAPEETQYF
>TRBD1|TRBJ2-3|TRBV5-5|.
TGTGCCAGCAGCTTGGACAGGGGGCGGACAGATACGCAGTATTTT
CASSLDRGRTDTQYF
>.|TRBJ1-5|TRBV5-3|once
TGTGCCAGAAGCTTCAGGGAAAGCAATCAGCCCCAGCATTTT
CARSFRESNQPQHF
>TRBD1|TRBJ2-7|TRBV2|once
TGTGCCAGCAGGCCCGACAGGGGGCTTTCCCCTACCGATCCATGGACCTACGAGCAGTACTTC
CASRPDRGLSPTDPWTYEQYF
>.|TRBJ2-3|TRBV6-1|few
TGTGCCAGCAGCCACAAACAGTATTTT
CASSHKQYF
>TRBD2|TRBJ2-1|TRBV5-6|.
TGTGCCAGCAGCTTGGCTGCGGGAGGAATCTCAAATGAGCAGTTCTTC
CASSLAAGGISNEQFF
>.|TRBJ2-1|TRBV4-3|.
TGCGCCAGCCTCTCCGGGGTCGGGGGTTTCTTC
CASLSGVGGFF
>.|TRBJ2-7|TRBV7-8|.
TGTGCCAGCAGTCCCGGGGTCTCCTACGAGCAGTACTTC
CASSPGVSYEQYF
>.|TRBJ2-5|TRBV5-6|.
TGTGCCAGCAGCTTTGGGGATCCGGGGGAGACCCAGTACTTC
CASSFGDPGETQYF
>TRBD1|TRBJ1-4|TRBV29-1|once
TGCAGCGTACCGGGACAGGGGGCCCTTAATGAAAAACTGTTTTTT
CSVPGQGALNEKLFF
>TRBD2|TRBJ2-1|TRBV4-2|.
TGTGCCAGCAGCCAACGACACCCGGGGGGGCGGGGAAATGAGCAGTTCTTC
CASSQRHPGGRGNEQFF
>.|TRBJ1-3|TRBV7-9|.
TGTGCCAGCAGCTTGGTTTGGGCGAGCTCTGGAAACACCATATATTTT
CASSLVWASSGNTIYF
>.|TRBJ1-1|TRBV6-5|.
TGTGCCAGCAGAACGGGAAGGCGGAACACTGAAGCTTTCTTT
CASRTGRRNTEAFF
>.|TRBJ2-1|TRBV6-6|.
TGTGCCAGCAGTTACTCGGGGGGGCATTTGTACAATGAGCAGTTCTTC
CASSYSGGHLYNEQFF
>TRBD2|TRBJ2-7|TRBV11-2|.
TGTGCCAGCAGCTTAGATTCTAGCGGGGGACCAACCTACGAGCAGTACTTC
CASSLDSSGGPTYEQYF
>.|TRBJ1-3|TRBV28|.
TGTGCCAGCAGTTTCCTCCTGGAGACAGGCACAATTGCCTCTGGAAACACCATATATTTT
CASSFLLETGTIASGNTIYF
>TRBD1|TRBJ1-5|TRBV4-1|.
TGCGCCAGCAGCCAAGACACAGGGGGCCAGCCCCAGCATTTT
CASSQDTGGQPQHF
>TRBD1|TRBJ2-7|TRBV27|.
TGTGCCAGCAGTAACAGGGGTGAGCAGTACTTC
CASSNRGEQYF
>.|TRBJ1-2|TRBV29-1|.
TGCAGCGCTACCAACCCGGGACGGGAGGATTCTGAGACCTTC
CSATNPGREDSETF
>TRBD2|TRBJ2-3|TRBV19|.
TGTGCCAGTACCACAGCGGGGGCGGCTCCAGATACGCAGTATTTT
CASTTAGAAPDTQYF
>.|TRBJ1-2|TRBV14|.
TGTGCCAGCAGCCAACGGGACAACAACTATGGCTACACCTTC
CASSQRDNNYGYTF
>TRBD2|TRBJ2-7|TRBV27|.
TGTGCCAGCAGTTTAGGGACTAGCCCGCGCGAGCAGTACTTC
CASSLGTSPREQYF
>TRBD1|TRBJ1-2|TRBV2|.
TGTGCCAGCAGTCGCAGGACAGGGGCGTATAACTATGGCTACACCTTC
CASSRRTGAYNYGYTF
>.|TRBJ2-7|TRBV11-2|.
TGTGCCAGCAGCTTAGACGTAGCCTACGAGCAGTACTTC
CASSLDVAYEQYF
>.|TRBJ1-2|TRBV7-4|.
TGTGCCAGCAGCTTAGTCCGTCTGACAGACGACTATGGCTACACCTTC
CASSLVRLTDDYGYTF
>TRBD2|TRBJ2-1|TRBV5-1|.
TGCGCCAGCAGCCAAGATAGCGGGGGCCTCAAGCAGTTCTTC
CASSQDSGGLKQFF
>.|TRBJ1-2|TRBV6-1|once
TGTGCCAGCAGTGAACGGAGAGGTGGCTACACCTTC
CASSERRGGYTF
>.|TRBJ2-6|TRBV9|.
TGTGCCAGCAGCGTAGGTGCAGGGATGACTGGGGCCAACGTCCTGACTTTC
CASSVGAGMTGANVLTF
>.|TRBJ1-1|TRBV14|.
TGTGCCAGCAGCCCACCTAAGGGACAAACTTTGAACACTGAAGCTTTCTTT
CASSPPKGQTLNTEAFF
>.|TRBJ2-5|TRBV4-1|.
TGCGCCAGCAGCCAAGATTGGCCAGGATTTAACCAAGAGACCCAGTACTTC
CASSQDWPGFNQETQYF
>TRBD2|TRBJ2-7|TRBV7-8|.
TGTGCCAGCAGCTTAATCCGCGGGGGGGCCCACGAGCAGTACTTC
CASSLIRGGAHEQYF
>.|TRBJ1-4|TRBV25-1|.
TGTGCCAGCAGTGAATATTCCGGGAAAAATCATGAAAAACTGTTTTTT
CASSEYSGKNHEKLFF
>TRBD1|TRBJ2-7|TRBV27|.
TGTGCCAGCAGTTTGATGTGGAGGGACAGGGGGGCCCATATTGAGTACTTC
CASSLMWRDRGAHIEYF
>TRBD1|TRBJ2-7|TRBV5-1|.
TGCGCCAGCAGCCCGGACAGGGGGCTTGGGCCCCTCTCCTACGAGCAGTACTTC
CASSPDRGLGPLSYEQYF
>TRBD2|TRBJ2-7|TRBV7-2|.
TGTGCCAGCAGCTTAAAAGCCCTCGGACTAGCAATGACCTACGAGCAGTACTTC
CASSLKALGLAMTYEQYF
>TRBD2|TRBJ2-1|TRBV7-2|.
TGTGCCACCCAATCCCGGGCGGGGGGGAAAGAGCAGTTCTTC
CATQSRAGGKEQFF
>TRBD1|TRBJ1-1|TRBV5-3|.
TGTGCCAGAAGCTCCGAAGACAGGGGGAACACTGAAGCTTTCTTT
CARSSEDRGNTEAFF
>.|TRBJ2-7|TRBV25-1|once
TGTGCCAGCAGTGAATCAACACCAGGGGACGAGCAGTACTTC
CASSESTPGDEQYF
>TRBD2|TRBJ2-5|TRBV14|.
TGTGCCAGCAGCCAAGTTATTGGGGGGGATGTCGTCCTTCAAGAGACCCAGTACTTC
CASSQVIGGDVVLQETQYF
>.|TRBJ1-3|TRBV2|.
TGTGCCAGCAGTGAGCGGGGGTCTGGAAACACCATATATTTT
CASSERGSGNTIYF
>.|TRBJ2-7|TRBV19|.
TGTGCCAGTAGTATGATAAGGGGGTCCCTCTACGAGCAGTACTTC
CASSMIRGSLYEQYF
>.|TRBJ1-1|TRBV4-1|.
TGCGCCAGCAGCCTCCTAGGGGGTGAAGCTTTCTTT
CASSLLGGEAFF
>.|TRBJ1-1|TRBV29-1|.
TGCAGCGTTGACCGGGACACAACTTATACTGAAGCTTTCTTT
CSVDRDTTYTEAFF
>.|TRBJ2-1|TRBV27|.
TGTGCCACCACGAAGGGGGGGCTTCACTACAATGAGCAGTTCTTC
CATTKGGLHYNEQFF
>.|TRBJ1-1|TRBV19|.
TGTGCCAGTAGTACCCGACAGCCGGCAAGGATGAACACTGAAGCTTTCTTT
CASSTRQPARMNTEAFF
>.|TRBJ2-1|TRBV15|.
TGTGCCACCAGCAGAGGACACGACAATGAGCAGTTCTTC
CATSRGHDNEQFF
>.|TRBJ1-1|TRBV14|.
TGTGCCAGCAGCGGAGAATTCAGGGCGGTGGGCACTGAAGCTTTCTTT
CASSGEFRAVGTEAFF
>.|TRBJ2-3|TRBV7-8|.
TGTGCCAGCAGCTTGGCCAGGTATTCAGATACGCAGTATTTT
CASSLARYSDTQYF
>.|TRBJ2-5|TRBV5-4|once
TGTGCCAGCAGCTCACCGGACTACCCGCGGACCCAGTACTTC
CASSSPDYPRTQYF